This record covers a single T cell receptor beta chain. Measured with immunoSEQ multiplex PCR; TCRdb has only the in-frame clones, and not every one. The data contain approximately 41,000 clones, 85% of them singletons. Samples of blood were obtained at baseline, on cycle 4 day 1, and on cycle 7 day 1. This record belongs to a study of OX40 agonist ivuxolimab in advanced cancers. Study context: Ivuxolimab, which is an agonistic anti-OX40 (CD134) antibody, was administered to the patients.

V gave up 6 bases and J gave up 1 base, with 6 bases separating them. The CDR3 totals 12 residues. From germline, CDR1 is MNHEY and CDR2 SVGAGI. This receptor was taken from an adult with an advanced solid tumor such as melanoma, head and neck, liver or kidney cancer. V is TRBV6-5 and J is TRBJ1-1; no clear D. Sequenced material: CD4+ or CD8+ T cells sorted from blood, taken in a trial of the OX40 agonist ivuxolimab. The CDR3 DNA sequence: TGTGCCAGCAGGCTAGGGAACACTGAAGCTTTCTTT. Its protein product is CASRLGNTEAFF.